Listed here are 10 T cell receptor beta chains from one sample, sequenced in a study of T cells in Graves' hyperthyroidism and ophthalmopathy. Amplification of TCR beta CDR3 regions used RNA as the template. HTBI primers were the set used in a first-round RT-PCR of the TCR CDR3. TCRdb analysed the multiplex PCR reads with MiXCR anew, one entry per CDR3 protein. The table has some 600,000 distinct CDR3 sequences, around 14% seen once. The sample was blood. All receptors come from a woman aged 25 to 39 with Graves' hyperthyroidism that later progressed to Graves' ophthalmopathy.

Details on this clonotype: This may stem from a read error, because a much larger clone lies one nucleotide away. This chain joins TRBV18 and TRBJ1-2; D remains unclear. The CDR3 runs to 13 residues. The germline gives CDR1 KGHSH, CDR2 LQKENI. Trimming stripped 3 bases from V and 1 base from J, with 6 bases between. The CDR3 loop is CASSPGDNYGYTF. The CDR3 coding sequence is TGTGCCAGCTCACCCGGCGATAACTATGGCTACACCTTC.

Many counts were recorded for this clonotype. This chain uses TRBV20-1 with TRBJ2-7, with a weak D call TRBD2 (5 bases). The CDR3 has 15 amino acids. Between the trimmed V and J ends, which lost 2 bases and 2 bases, there was a span of 16 bases. CDR1 is DFQATT, CDR2 SNEGSKA, per germline (reference sequence). The CDR3, as DNA: TGCAGTGCTAGAAATATTTACAGCGGAGCCTACGAGCAGTACTTC. Its translation is CSARNIYSGAYEQYF.

Concerning this clonotype itself: This could be a read error, since a much larger clone is one nucleotide away. The chain uses TRBV7-9 and TRBJ2-7; the match to TRBD1 covers 8 bases. Germline V CDR1 and CDR2: SEHNR, FQNEAQ (reference sequence). The CDR3 loop spans 11 amino acids. CDR3 loop: CPSTDRAEQYF. The CDR3 nucleotides are TGTCCCAGCACGGACAGGGCCGAGCAGTACTTC.

The V and J genes are TRBV7-9 and TRBJ1-6, with 9 nucleotides matching TRBD1. Unmatched junction bases numbered 10, after V lost 6 bases and J lost 10 bases. CDR1 and CDR2 (germline): SEHNR, FQNEAQ (reference sequence). The CDR3 runs 15 residues. The CDR3 DNA follows: TGTGCCAGCAGTTCGCTTTGGGACAGGGACTCACCCCTCCACTTT. This translates into CASSSLWDRDSPLHF.

This clonotype was recorded a few times. V is TRBV14 and J is TRBJ2-1; D gene uncertain. The germline gives CDR1 SGHDN, CDR2 FVKESK. V was pared by 3 bases and J by 3 bases, with 6 bases between. This CDR3 has 13 amino acids. The CDR3: CASSQGHYNEQFF. CDR3 DNA: TGTGCCAGCAGCCAGGGCCACTACAATGAGCAGTTCTTC.

This clonotype was detected many times. The CDR3 region is CASSLGTSGSGTDTQYF. The CDR3, as DNA: TGTGCCAGCTCACTCGGGACTAGCGGGAGTGGAACAGATACGCAGTATTTT. The V and J genes are TRBV18 and TRBJ2-3, with 14 bases identical to TRBD2. This CDR3 contains 17 residues. Trimming took 4 bases from V and 3 from J; bases not matched to a gene: 6. Germline loops: CDR1 KGHSH, CDR2 LQKENI.

This clonotype was observed at least ten times. This sequence joins TRBV20-1 and TRBJ2-3; D is undetermined. Trimming removed 5 bases from V and 6 bases from J, with 24 bases in between. CDR3 length: 16 amino acids. The germline V gene has CDR1 DFQATT and CDR2 SNEGSKA (reference sequence). The DNA of the CDR3 is TGCAGTGCTCCCACTCAAAGGGCCTTTGGGTGGGATACGCAGTATTTT. Protein product: CSAPTQRAFGWDTQYF.

This clonotype was recorded many times. V and J are TRBV12-3 or TRBV12-4 and TRBJ2-3, with 14 bases fitting TRBD2. This CDR3 comprises 21 residues. V shed 5 bases and J 3 bases; nucleotides not matched to a gene: 19. CDR3 nucleotide sequence: TGTGCCAGCAGTACCCGCCCGGGACTAGCGGGAGTGTCGGCCAGGACAGATACGCAGTATTTT. Translation: CASSTRPGLAGVSARTDTQYF.

This clonotype has a count of ten or more. The chain employs TRBV30 and TRBJ2-3, with 10 bases aligning to TRBD2. Germline V gene lookup returns CDR1 GTSNPN and CDR2 SVGIG (reference sequence). The CDR3 is made up of 15 amino acids. Trimming removed 4 bases from V and 3 bases from J; junction bases left unmatched: 7. CDR3 in DNA: TGTGCCTGGACCACCGGGACTAGCGCTACAGATACGCAGTATTTT. Translated: CAWTTGTSATDTQYF.

This clonotype was counted ten times or more. The genes are TRBV12-3 or TRBV12-4 and TRBJ1-1; 11 bases fit TRBD1. After removal of 7 bases from V and 5 bases from J, the junction contained 9 bases not matched to a gene. The CDR3 has 15 amino acids. DNA of the CDR3: TGTGCCAGCACCCCGGGGACAGGGGGGAGTACTGAAGCTTTCTTT. Residues: CASTPGTGGSTEAFF.